The entry below gives a single T cell receptor beta chain sequence along with its context. The antigen is unknown. The sample is drawn from a study of OX40 agonist ivuxolimab in advanced cancers. Study-level information: Patients were around 83% male with ages roughly 23 to 85, mean 60. Whole-study findings and limits: Compared with others, partial responders at 0.1-3.0 mg/kg displayed clonal expansion among the lowest. Normalized T-cell clonal expansion was also low in some nonresponders.

Measured with immunoSEQ multiplex PCR; TCRdb has only the in-frame clones, and not every one. The repertoire includes about 110,000 clones, around 90% of them detected once, and roughly 0.66% sits in the top ten. The clonotype comes from an adult with an advanced solid tumor such as melanoma, head and neck, liver or kidney cancer. Sample: CD4+ or CD8+ T cells sorted from blood, taken in a trial of the OX40 agonist ivuxolimab.

DNA of the CDR3: TGTGCCAGCAGTCGCCCGGGACAGGGACTTTTTGGAGCTTTCTTT. As protein: CASSRPGQGLFGAFF. The chain uses TRBV6-5 and TRBJ1-1; 9 bases align to TRBD1. The CDR3 contains 15 residues. Germline-derived CDR1 and CDR2 are MNHEY and SVGAGI. V gave up 5 bases and J gave up 10 bases; unmatched junction bases: 14.